This T cell receptor (beta chain) was sequenced in a study of vaccination effects on CD4 cells after COVID-19. Study findings and constraints: Both infection-induced and vaccine-induced clones contracted markedly at late post-vaccination timepoints. Few convalescent patients and no early post-infection timepoints were included in the study.

The repertoire was sequenced with immunoSEQ multiplex PCR; TCRdb's copy has only in-frame clones and lacks some. The table has about 61,000 clones, 81% seen once; the top ten hold about 2.5%. Notes on this clone: Antigen specificity is unknown.

Expansion with viral peptide pools was applied to antigen-specific CD4+ T cells by the ViraFEST assay prior to sequencing. When nine to ten days of culture had elapsed, CD4+ T cells were isolated. Peptides at around 10 ug/ml and IL-2 at about 9.3 IU/ml were added to 2 million or so PBMC per well. Cultures got half-medium changes with IL-2 on days 3 and 7. This specimen consisted of CD4+ T cells from PBMCs cultured with HCoV-229E spike peptides, obtained before COVID-19 vaccination. This clonotype was obtained from a human donor who received a COVID-19 vaccine.

CDR3 DNA: TGTGCCAGCAGCTACGACAGGGGTTGGGGCGAGACCCAGTACTTC. Its protein is CASSYDRGWGETQYF. The chain links TRBV7-9 to TRBJ2-5; 8 bases are shared with TRBD1. The CDR3 totals 15 residues. Germline lookup yields CDR1 SEHNR and CDR2 FQNEAQ (reference sequence). V was clipped by 4 bases and J by 5 bases; unmatched bases: 9.